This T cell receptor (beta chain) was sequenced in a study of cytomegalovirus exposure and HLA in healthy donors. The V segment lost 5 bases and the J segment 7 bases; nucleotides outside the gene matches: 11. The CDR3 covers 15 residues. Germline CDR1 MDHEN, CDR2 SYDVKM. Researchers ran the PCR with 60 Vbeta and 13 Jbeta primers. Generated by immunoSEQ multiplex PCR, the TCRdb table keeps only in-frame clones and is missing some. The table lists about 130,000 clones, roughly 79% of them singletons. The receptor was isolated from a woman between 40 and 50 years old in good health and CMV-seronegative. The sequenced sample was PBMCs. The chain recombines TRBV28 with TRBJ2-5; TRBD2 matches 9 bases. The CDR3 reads CASSVAGVSLGTQYF. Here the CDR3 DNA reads TGTGCCAGCAGTGTAGCGGGGGTTTCCCTGGGGACCCAGTACTTC.